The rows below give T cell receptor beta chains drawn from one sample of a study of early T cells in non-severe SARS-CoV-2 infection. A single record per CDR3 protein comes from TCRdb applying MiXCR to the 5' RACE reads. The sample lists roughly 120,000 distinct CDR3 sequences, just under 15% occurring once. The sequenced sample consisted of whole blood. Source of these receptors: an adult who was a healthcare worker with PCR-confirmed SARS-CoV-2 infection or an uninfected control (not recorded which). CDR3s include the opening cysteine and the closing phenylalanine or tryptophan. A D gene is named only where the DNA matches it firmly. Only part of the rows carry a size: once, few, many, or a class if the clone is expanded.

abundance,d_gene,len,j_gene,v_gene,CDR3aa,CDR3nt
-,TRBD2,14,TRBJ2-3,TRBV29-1,CSVDPSGGADTQYF,TGCAGCGTTGATCCTAGCGGGGGGGCTGATACGCAGTATTTT
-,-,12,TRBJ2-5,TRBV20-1,CSARGTQETQYF,TGCAGTGCCAGAGGGACCCAAGAGACCCAGTACTTC
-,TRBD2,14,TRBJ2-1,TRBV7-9,CASSLLRGVNEQFF,TGTGCCAGCAGCTTACTGCGGGGGGTGAATGAGCAGTTCTTC
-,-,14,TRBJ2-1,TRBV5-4,CASSFPTENNEQFF,TGTGCCAGCAGCTTCCCGACTGAAAACAATGAGCAGTTCTTC
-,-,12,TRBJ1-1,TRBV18,CASSPRKGEAFF,TGTGCCAGCTCACCAAGGAAGGGTGAGGCTTTCTTT
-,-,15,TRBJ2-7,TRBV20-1,CSARLHGARVYEQYF,TGCAGTGCTAGACTCCACGGGGCGCGGGTATACGAGCAGTACTTC
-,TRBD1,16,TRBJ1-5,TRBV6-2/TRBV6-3,CASSSLDRGNNQPQHF,TGTGCCAGCAGTTCTTTGGACAGGGGGAACAATCAGCCCCAGCATTTT
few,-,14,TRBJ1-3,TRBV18,CASSPGASGNTIYF,TGTGCCAGCTCACCGGGGGCTTCTGGAAACACCATATATTTT
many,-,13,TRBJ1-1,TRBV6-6,CASSYKRDIEAFF,TGTGCCAGCAGTTACAAAAGGGATATTGAAGCTTTCTTT
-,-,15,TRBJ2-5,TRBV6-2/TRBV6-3,CASSHRSLVPETQYF,TGTGCCAGCAGTCACCGCTCTCTAGTGCCGGAGACCCAGTACTTC
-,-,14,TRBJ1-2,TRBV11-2,CASSIGTIPAGYTF,TGTGCCAGCAGCATCGGGACAATCCCGGCTGGCTACACCTTC
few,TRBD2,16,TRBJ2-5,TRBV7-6,CASSLFSGTSGETQYF,TGTGCCAGCAGCTTGTTTTCCGGGACTAGCGGAGAGACCCAGTACTTC
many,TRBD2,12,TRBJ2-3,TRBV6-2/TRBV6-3,CASALAGVTQYF,TGTGCCAGCGCACTAGCGGGGGTAACGCAGTATTTT
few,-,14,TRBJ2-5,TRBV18,CASSPVSAQETQYF,TGTGCCAGCTCACCCGTCTCGGCTCAAGAGACCCAGTACTTC
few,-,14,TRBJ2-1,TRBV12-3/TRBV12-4,CASTRSGSYNEQFF,TGTGCCAGCACCCGAAGCGGCTCCTACAATGAGCAGTTCTTC
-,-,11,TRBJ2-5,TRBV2,CASGVQETQYF,TGTGCCAGCGGGGTCCAAGAGACCCAGTACTTC